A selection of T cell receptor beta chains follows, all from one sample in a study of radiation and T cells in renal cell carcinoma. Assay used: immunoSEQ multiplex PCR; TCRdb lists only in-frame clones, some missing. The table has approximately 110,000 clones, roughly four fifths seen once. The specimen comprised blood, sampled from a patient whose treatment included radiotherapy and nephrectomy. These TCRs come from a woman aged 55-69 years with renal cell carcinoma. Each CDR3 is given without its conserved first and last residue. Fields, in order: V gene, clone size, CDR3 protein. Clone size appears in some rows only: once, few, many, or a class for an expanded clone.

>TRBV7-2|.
ASSRLNEQF
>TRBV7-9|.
ASSGRVDTIY
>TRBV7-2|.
ASSLTWGTGGDGYT
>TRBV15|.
ATSRKNRGSNQPQH
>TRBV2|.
ASSKGAGELF
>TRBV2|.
ASNRALSGNTIY
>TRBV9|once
ASSPRTGNYGYT
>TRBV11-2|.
ASSLEAVSSGNTIY
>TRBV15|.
ATSRHLATEAF
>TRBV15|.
ATSRDLGEQF
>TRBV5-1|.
ASSLASGGGGYT
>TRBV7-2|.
ASSAPSANTGELF
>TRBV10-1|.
ASSGTGVLRVNNEQF
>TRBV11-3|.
ASSLDGGPSTDTQY
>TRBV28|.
ASSSGTVYGYT
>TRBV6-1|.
ASSEGLGARETQY
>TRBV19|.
ASSPTDRGLSEAF
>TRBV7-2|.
ASTHGGRRNNYEQY
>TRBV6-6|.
ASSIDRGYEQY
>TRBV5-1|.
ASSAGLAGAAYEQY
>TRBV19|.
ASSIVGGGYT
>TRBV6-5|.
ASSLRTGALRETQY
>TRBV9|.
ASSVRAGDGETQY
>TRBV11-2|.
ASTRDPSSYNEQF
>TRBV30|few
AWSGQHNQPQH
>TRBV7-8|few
ASSTGTGGGQPQH
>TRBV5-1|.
ASSLAGQITDTQY
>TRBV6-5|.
ASRPPWGPGNTIY
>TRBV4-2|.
ASSQDGSGTNTGELF
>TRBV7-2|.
ASSGQAISYNEQF
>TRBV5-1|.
ASSLQGPNSPLH
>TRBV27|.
ASSPGDSNQPQH
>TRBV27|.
ASSSYGGRGNQPQH
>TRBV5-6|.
ASSFPLLAASYNEQF
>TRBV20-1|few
SASPNYGYT
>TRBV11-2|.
ASSFSTLQENTEAF
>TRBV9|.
ASSSTSGTLSTDTQY
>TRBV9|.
ASSVPAIASSYNEQF
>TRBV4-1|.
ASSQETIGAIKTPLH
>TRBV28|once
ASSFAGGPFEQY
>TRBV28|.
ATTLFRKGSPGNTIY
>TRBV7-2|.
ASSLTGGVQETQY
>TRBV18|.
ASSPTASLDRTQY
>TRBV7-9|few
ASSLKRAGTDTQY
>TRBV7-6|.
ASSLEISGNTIY